This T cell receptor (beta chain) was retrieved from a study of T cell responses to AZD1222 COVID-19 vaccine. Study-wide results and limits: Recipients of two AZD1222 doses showed rising Spike-specific TCR breadth and depth.

Comment on this clone: The antigen remains undetermined.

Here immunoSEQ multiplex PCR was the method, and the copy in TCRdb shows in-frame clones only, minus some. The top ten hold 2% to 2.5% of the sample, which has approximately 110,000 clones, around 94% seen once. Trimming pared 8 bases from V and 2 bases from J, leaving 12 bases between. In germline, CDR1 is SGHDN, CDR2 FVKESK. The CDR3 sequence is 13 residues long. J is TRBJ1-2 and V is TRBV14; D remains unclear. The TCR was taken from an adult in good health. Here the sequenced sample was peripheral blood, taken on day 0 of AZD1222 vaccination. CDR3 sequence reads: CASRAHGNYGYTF. CDR3 DNA sequence: TGTGCCAGCCGAGCCCACGGGAACTATGGCTACACCTTC.